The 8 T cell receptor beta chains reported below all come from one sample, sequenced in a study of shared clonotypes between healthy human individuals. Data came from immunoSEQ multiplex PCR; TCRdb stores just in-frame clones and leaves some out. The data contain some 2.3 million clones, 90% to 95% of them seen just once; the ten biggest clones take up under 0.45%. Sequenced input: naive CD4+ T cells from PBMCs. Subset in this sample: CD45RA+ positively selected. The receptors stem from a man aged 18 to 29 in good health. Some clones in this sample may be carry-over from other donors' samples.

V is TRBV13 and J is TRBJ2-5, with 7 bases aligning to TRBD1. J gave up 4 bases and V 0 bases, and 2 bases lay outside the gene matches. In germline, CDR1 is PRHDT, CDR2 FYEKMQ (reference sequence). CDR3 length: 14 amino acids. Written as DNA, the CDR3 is TGTGCCAGCAGCTTAGGAGGGGGCGCAGAGACCCAGTACTTC. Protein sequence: CASSLGGGAETQYF. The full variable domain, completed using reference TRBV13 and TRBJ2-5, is AAGVIQSPRHLIKEKRETATLKCYPIPRHDTVYWYQQGPGQDPQFLISFYEKMQSDKGSIPDRFSAQQFSDYHSELNMSSLELGDSALYFCASSLGGGAETQYFGPGTRLLVL.

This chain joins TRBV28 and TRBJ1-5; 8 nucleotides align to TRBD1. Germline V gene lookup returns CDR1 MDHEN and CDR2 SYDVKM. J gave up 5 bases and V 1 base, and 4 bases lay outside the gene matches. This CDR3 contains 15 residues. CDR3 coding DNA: TGTGCCAGCAGTTTATTACAGGGGGTCTATCAGCCCCAGCATTTT. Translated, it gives CASSLLQGVYQPQHF.

The DNA of the CDR3 is TGTGCCAGCAGCTTAACGGTTGCGCCGGGTACAAGTGAGCAGTTCTTC. Residues: CASSLTVAPGTSEQFF. The chain employs TRBV7-3 and TRBJ2-1; D ambiguous. Germline V CDR1 and CDR2: SGHTA, FQGTGA. This CDR3 spans 16 amino acids. V was clipped by 0 bases and J by 9 bases, with 18 bases between them.

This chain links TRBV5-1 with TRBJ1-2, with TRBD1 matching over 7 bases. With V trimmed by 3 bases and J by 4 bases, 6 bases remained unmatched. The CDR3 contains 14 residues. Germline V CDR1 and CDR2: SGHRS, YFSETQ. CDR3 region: CASSSSTGSYGYTF. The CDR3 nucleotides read TGCGCCAGCAGCTCCTCGACAGGGAGCTATGGCTACACCTTC.

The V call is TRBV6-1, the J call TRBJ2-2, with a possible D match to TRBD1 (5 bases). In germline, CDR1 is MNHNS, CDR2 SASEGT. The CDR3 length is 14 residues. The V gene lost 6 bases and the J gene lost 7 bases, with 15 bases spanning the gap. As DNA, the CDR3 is TGTGCCAGCAGAATAGTAGGGGTGGACGGGGAGCTGTTTTTT. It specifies CASRIVGVDGELFF.

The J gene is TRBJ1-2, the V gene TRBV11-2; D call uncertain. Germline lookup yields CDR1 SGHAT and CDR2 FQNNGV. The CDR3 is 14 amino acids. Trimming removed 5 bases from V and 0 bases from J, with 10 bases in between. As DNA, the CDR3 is TGTGCCAGCAGCATCGGGCGATCTAACTATGGCTACACCTTC. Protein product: CASSIGRSNYGYTF.

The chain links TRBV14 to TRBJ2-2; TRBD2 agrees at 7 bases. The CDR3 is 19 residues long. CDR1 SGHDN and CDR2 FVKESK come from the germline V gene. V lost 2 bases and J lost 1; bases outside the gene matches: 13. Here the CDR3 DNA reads TGTGCCAGCAGCCAATTTTATAGGGCTAGCGGTTTGAACACCGGGGAGCTGTTTTTT. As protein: CASSQFYRASGLNTGELFF.

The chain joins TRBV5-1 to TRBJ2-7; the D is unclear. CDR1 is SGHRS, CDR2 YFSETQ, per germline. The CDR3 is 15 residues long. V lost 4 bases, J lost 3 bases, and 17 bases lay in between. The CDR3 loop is CASSPTVEKDYEQYF. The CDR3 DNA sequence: TGCGCCAGCAGCCCTACCGTTGAAAAAGACTACGAGCAGTACTTC.